This T cell receptor (beta chain) was identified in a study of blood T cells in healthy people across ages. This clonotype appeared a few times. Together with a sample-barcoded 5' primer, a J-beta primer mix was included in a second PCR lasting about 6 to 11 cycles. MiXCR, applied by TCRdb to the 5' RACE reads, yields one record per CDR3 protein. The sample holds 500,000 to 650,000 distinct CDR3 sequences, approximately 26% seen once. J was trimmed by 0 bases and V by 8 bases; bases with no gene match: 6. Germline V lookup: CDR1 MNHEY, CDR2 SMNVEV (reference sequence). The CDR3 spans 14 residues. This sample was shared with a second study, whose subject was T cells of mothers and their children. That source notes: Mothers yielded over 8 million CDR3 reads, children several million each.

The origin of this receptor is a boy aged 2 to 9 in good health. The sequencing sample was made of blood. The chain uses TRBV27 and TRBJ1-1; 7 nucleotides align to TRBD1. CDR3 nucleotides: TGTGCCAGCGGTAGGACAGGAATGAACACTGAAGCTTTCTTT. Protein: CASGRTGMNTEAFF.